The 18 T cell receptor beta chains in this list originate from one sample, sequenced in a study of blood T cell repertoires in COVID-19. This table comes from immunoSEQ multiplex PCR, and its TCRdb copy is limited to in-frame clones, with some not included. The data hold around 180,000 clones, with around 80% observed a single time. The material sequenced was peripheral blood. The source of these receptors is a human donor in a cohort sampled during active COVID-19.

The CDR3 nucleotides read TGTGCCAGCTCACCCGGGACTAGCAGCACAGATACGCAGTATTTT. This translates into CASSPGTSSTDTQYF. The rearrangement joins TRBV18 to TRBJ2-3; TRBD2 matches 9 bases. J lost 0 bases, V lost 3 bases, and 1 base had no gene match. CDR1 is KGHSH, CDR2 LQKENI, per germline. This CDR3 spans 15 amino acids.

J is TRBJ1-2 and V is TRBV14; D gene ambiguous. V was trimmed by 3 bases and J by 6 bases, leaving 14 bases between them. This CDR3 has 14 residues. Germline CDR1 reads SGHDN; CDR2 reads FVKESK. CDR3 protein: CASSHIRVRHGYTF. The CDR3 DNA follows: TGTGCCAGCAGCCACATTCGGGTAAGGCATGGCTACACCTTC.

The chain has TRBV3-1 (or the pseudogene TRBV3-2) and TRBJ2-7, with 8 bases that match TRBD1. The germline V gene encodes CDR1 LGHDT and CDR2 YNNKEL (reference sequence). The CDR3 is 14 residues long. J was trimmed by 7 bases and V by 0 bases; bases with no gene match: 5. The DNA for the CDR3 is TGTGCCAGCAGCCAAGATCAGGACAGGGCAGAGCAGTACTTC. This translates into CASSQDQDRAEQYF.

As regards this clone: A junction end diverges from the germline sequence, so it may reflect a read error. The chain recombines TRBV24-1 with TRBJ2-7; perhaps TRBD2 as D (6 bases). Germline CDR1 and CDR2: KGHDR and SFDVKD. This CDR3 is 10 amino acids long. The CDR3 DNA reads as TGTGCCTCTTTTCGGGCGGGACCACTCTTC. Translating gives CASFRAGPLF.

The gene calls are TRBV7-9 and TRBJ1-3, with 10 nucleotides matching TRBD1. Per the germline V gene, CDR1 is SEHNR and CDR2 is FQNEAQ (reference sequence). There are 15 residues in the CDR3. The V gene end was trimmed by 2 bases and the J gene end by 7 bases; junction bases not matched to a gene: 5. The CDR3 reads CASSLNPTGGNTIYF. In nucleotides, the CDR3 is TGTGCCAGCAGCTTAAATCCGACAGGGGGCAACACCATATATTTT.

The chain is built from TRBV4-1 and TRBJ2-7; D gene ambiguous. CDR1 and CDR2 (germline): MGHRA, YSYEKL. With 0 bases removed from V and 1 base from J, the gap between germline ends came to 10 bases. This CDR3 spans 15 amino acids. CDR3 residues: CASSQDYGRSYEQYF. DNA of the CDR3: TGCGCCAGCAGCCAAGATTATGGCCGTTCCTACGAGCAGTACTTC.

V and J are TRBV11-2 and TRBJ2-7; TRBD1 matches at 9 bases. V lost 1 base to trimming and J lost 3 bases; unmatched junction nucleotides: 7. The length of the CDR3 is 16 residues. Germline lookup yields CDR1 SGHAT and CDR2 FQNNGV. CDR3: CASSLVSGTGSYEQYF. The CDR3 DNA reads as TGTGCCAGCAGCTTAGTTTCCGGGACAGGGAGCTACGAGCAGTACTTC.

This clone came up once. The DNA for the CDR3 is TGTGCCAGCAGACCGGGGGGAGGAACCGGGGAGCTGTTTTTT. It encodes CASRPGGGTGELFF. The chain uses TRBV6-5 and TRBJ2-2; TRBD2 matches at 7 bases. V lost 6 bases, J lost 5 bases, and 6 bases stayed unmatched. Germline loops: CDR1 MNHEY, CDR2 SVGAGI. This CDR3 comprises 14 residues.

This chain links TRBV19 with TRBJ1-4; D is uncertain. This CDR3 contains 15 residues. Trimming removed 5 bases at V and 3 bases at J, with 13 bases between. Germline CDR1 and CDR2: LNHDA and SQIVND (reference sequence). CDR3 residues: CASSHGETANEKLFF. DNA of the CDR3: TGTGCCAGTAGTCATGGAGAGACGGCTAATGAAAAACTGTTTTTT.

In its sample, this clone was seen many times. This chain joins TRBV10-2 and TRBJ1-6, with D uncertain. The CDR3 contains 14 residues. Between the trimmed V and J ends, which lost 2 bases and 7 bases, there was a span of 9 bases. Germline V gene lookup returns CDR1 WSHSY and CDR2 SAAADI. The CDR3 here is CASSEPGRNSPLHF. The CDR3 nucleotides are TGCGCCAGCAGTGAGCCGGGGAGGAATTCACCCCTCCACTTT.

The V call is TRBV3-1 (or the pseudogene TRBV3-2), the J call TRBJ1-1; the D gene is possibly TRBD1 (5 bases). Per germline, CDR1 LGHDT and CDR2 YNNKEL (reference sequence). Trimming stripped 2 bases from V and 4 bases from J, with 14 bases between. The CDR3 totals 15 residues. CDR3 region: CASSQLQASRTEAFF. DNA of the CDR3: TGTGCCAGCAGCCAACTACAGGCGTCTCGCACTGAAGCTTTCTTT.

The chain joins TRBV5-8 to TRBJ2-7; 9 nucleotides align to TRBD1. Germline CDR1 reads SGHTS; CDR2 reads YDEGEE. The CDR3 contains 15 residues. Trimming removed 0 bases from V and 2 bases from J; junction bases left unmatched: 3. CDR3 in DNA: TGTGCCAGCAGCTTGGCCGGGACAGGGACCTACGAGCAGTACTTC. Translation gives CASSLAGTGTYEQYF.

The J gene is TRBJ2-7, the V gene TRBV20-1, with no clear D. Between the trimmed V and J ends, which lost 3 bases and 2 bases, there was a span of 11 bases. Germline V gene data show CDR1 as DFQATT and CDR2 as SNEGSKA (reference sequence). The CDR3 loop spans 13 amino acids. The DNA for the CDR3 is TGCAGTGCTAGTCGTAGTGATACCTACGAGCAGTACTTC. It is translated as CSASRSDTYEQYF.

The chain combines TRBV12-5 with TRBJ2-6; 7 bases are shared with TRBD1. Germline V gene lookup returns CDR1 LGHNT and CDR2 FRNRAP. The V and J ends lost 3 bases and 0 bases, in that order; junction bases with no gene match: 5. The CDR3 is 17 amino acids. The CDR3 here is CASGLKTGTSGANVLTF. The CDR3 DNA follows: TGTGCTAGTGGTTTAAAGACAGGGACCTCTGGGGCCAACGTCCTGACTTTC.

This clone has a handful of counts. This chain connects TRBV3-1 (or the pseudogene TRBV3-2) to TRBJ2-7; D unclear. Looked up from germline, CDR1 is LGHDT and CDR2 is YNNKEL (reference sequence). Trimming removed 4 bases from V and 0 bases from J, with 4 bases in between. This CDR3 region has 12 residues. The CDR3 here is CASSLHSYEQYF. DNA for the CDR3: TGTGCCAGCAGCCTCCACTCCTACGAGCAGTACTTC.

The genes are TRBV11-1 and TRBJ1-1; no firm D call. Trimming stripped 2 bases from V and 0 bases from J, with 10 bases between. Germline lookup yields CDR1 SGHAT and CDR2 FQDESV (reference sequence). CDR3 size: 15 residues. The CDR3 reads CASSLRGIMNTEAFF. In DNA form, the CDR3 reads TGTGCCAGCAGCTTAAGAGGAATCATGAACACTGAAGCTTTCTTT.

The rearrangement links TRBV5-1 to TRBJ2-7; 10 bases agree with TRBD2. The CDR3 has 15 residues. Germline V gives CDR1 SGHRS, CDR2 YFSETQ. V lost 4 bases to trimming and J lost 7 bases; unmatched junction nucleotides: 11. The CDR3 reads CASSRLAGSSGEQYF. DNA for the CDR3: TGCGCCAGCAGCCGACTAGCGGGTTCTTCGGGTGAGCAGTACTTC.

The CDR3 here is CASSWETGPYEQYF. DNA of the CDR3: TGTGCCAGCAGCTGGGAGACAGGGCCGTACGAGCAGTACTTC. The V and J genes are TRBV5-6 and TRBJ2-7, with 7 bases that match TRBD1. Germline loops: CDR1 SGHDT, CDR2 YYEEEE. V lost 3 bases to trimming and J lost 4 bases; unmatched junction nucleotides: 7. The CDR3 is made up of 14 amino acids.